The 27 T cell receptor beta chains given below trace back to one sample, sequenced in a study of spatial heterogeneity in lung cancer. From the 5' RACE reads, TCRdb called clonotypes with MiXCR, one entry per CDR3 protein. The table includes roughly 26,000 distinct CDR3 sequences, roughly 5.5% detected once. Time point noted: blood at routine non-recurrence follow-up after resection. Sequencing covered unsorted whole RNA taken from tumor, nontumor lung or frozen PBMC. Sequencing used PBMCs, obtained at follow-up. The source is a male donor with early-stage non-small cell lung cancer.

The V gene is TRBV25-1, the J gene TRBJ2-1; 9 nucleotides agree with TRBD1. The V gene's germline CDR1 is MGHDK and CDR2 SYGVNS. V trimming: 2 bases; J trimming: 4 bases; junction bases outside the gene matches: 3. The CDR3 is made up of 15 amino acids. This CDR3 is CASSERGTGYNEQFF. The CDR3 nucleotides read TGTGCCAGCAGTGAAAGGGGGACAGGGTACAATGAGCAGTTCTTC. The full variable domain, its missing parts supplied by reference TRBV25-1 and TRBJ2-1, is EADIYQTPRYLVIGTGKKITLECSQTMGHDKMYWYQQDPGMELHLIHYSYGVNSTEKGDLSSESTVSRIRTEHFPLTLESARPSHTSQYLCASSERGTGYNEQFFGPGTRLTVL.

The sample holds many counts of this clonotype. This chain connects TRBV11-3 to TRBJ2-3; the match to TRBD2 covers 8 bases. J gave up 3 bases and V 5 bases, and 13 bases lay outside the gene matches. The CDR3 spans 17 residues. From germline, CDR1 is SGHNT and CDR2 YENEEA. The CDR3 DNA sequence: TGTGCCAGCAGCCTCCGGCGTAGCGGGGTGGCTACAGATACGCAGTATTTT. Encoded protein: CASSLRRSGVATDTQYF.

This clonotype was seen more than once but under ten times. The J gene is TRBJ1-5, the V gene TRBV2, with D possibly TRBD1 on 5 matching bases. The CDR3 contains 14 residues. Trimming took off 4 bases at V and 7 bases at J, with 14 bases between the two ends. Germline CDR1 reads SNHLY; CDR2 reads FYNNEI. CDR3 sequence (DNA): TGTGCCAGCAGTGTTGGGCAGGGCAGGCAGCCCCAGCATTTT. Residues: CASSVGQGRQPQHF.

This clonotype was recorded many times. J is TRBJ2-5 and V is TRBV4-2, with 7 bases identical to TRBD2. The CDR3 runs 16 residues. CDR1 and CDR2 from the germline V gene are LGHNA and YNFKEQ. V lost 0 bases, J lost 5 bases, and 9 bases stayed unmatched. CDR3 bases: TGTGCCAGCAGCCAAGATAGGGACTACGGGGCGGAGACCCAGTACTTC. Its protein is CASSQDRDYGAETQYF.

Only a few counts were recorded for this clonotype. The chain recombines TRBV4-2 with TRBJ2-1, with D possibly called TRBD1 or TRBD2 (5 bases each). Trimming cost V 0 bases and J 1 base, with 16 bases left between them. The CDR3 runs to 18 residues. CDR1 LGHNA and CDR2 YNFKEQ come from the germline V gene. Here the CDR3 reads CASSQEGRGGSSYNEQFF. As DNA, the CDR3 is TGTGCCAGCAGCCAAGAAGGAAGGGGCGGGTCTTCCTACAATGAGCAGTTCTTC.

As concerns this clonotype: Given a much more abundant clone one base away, this may be a read error. Since the CDR3 does not end with the conserved phenylalanine or tryptophan, this likely comes from a read error. V and J are TRBV29-1 and TRBJ2-5; the match to TRBD2 covers 12 bases. V lost 3 bases, J lost 4 bases, and 6 bases stayed unmatched. CDR3 length: 15 amino acids. Germline assignment: CDR1 SQVTM and CDR2 ANQGSEA. This chain's CDR3 is CSVDRTSGDSETQYL. The CDR3 DNA is TGCAGCGTTGACCGGACTAGCGGGGACTCAGAGACCCAGTACCTC.

This clonotype was counted ten times or more. The CDR3 bases are TGCGCCAGCAGCTTGGTGGAAGCCGGGGAGCTGTTTTTT. Its translation is CASSLVEAGELFF. This chain connects TRBV5-1 to TRBJ2-2; D unclear. With 0 bases removed from V and 6 bases from J, the gap between germline ends came to 6 bases. Germline CDR1 reads SGHRS; CDR2 reads YFSETQ. The CDR3 has 13 residues.

This clonotype was counted at least ten times. This rearrangement joins TRBV9 to TRBJ2-3, with unresolved D. V dropped 3 bases and J dropped 5 bases, with 7 bases sitting between them. This CDR3 contains 12 residues. Looked up from germline, CDR1 is SGDLS and CDR2 is YYNGEE. CDR3: CASSALGDTQYF. CDR3 nucleotide sequence: TGTGCCAGCAGCGCTTTGGGAGATACGCAGTATTTT. Using reference TRBV9 and TRBJ2-3 for the parts outside the CDR3, the full variable domain is DSGVTQTPKHLITATGQRVTLRCSPRSGDLSVYWYQQSLDQGLQFLIQYYNGEERAKGNILERFSAQQFPDLHSELNLSSLELGDSALYFCASSALGDTQYFGPGTRLTVL.

There are many counts of this clonotype. The chain carries TRBV6-6 and TRBJ1-1, with 8 bases aligning to TRBD1. CDR1 and CDR2 (germline): MNHNY, SVGAGI (reference sequence). After removal of 2 bases from V and 10 bases from J, the junction contained 9 bases not matched to a gene. The CDR3 consists of 14 residues. CDR3 DNA: TGTGCCAGCAGTTACGGACAGGACAGGGTGAGAGCTTTCTTT. This sequence encodes CASSYGQDRVRAFF.

There are a few counts of this clonotype. The chain recombines TRBV20-1 with TRBJ2-5; TRBD1 agrees at 10 bases. The CDR3 has 15 amino acids. CDR1 is DFQATT, CDR2 SNEGSKA, per germline (reference sequence). The ends lost 3 bases at V and 2 bases at J; junction bases unmatched: 6. CDR3 in amino acids: CSASQRTGGQETQYF. The CDR3, as DNA: TGCAGTGCTAGTCAACGGACAGGGGGACAAGAGACCCAGTACTTC.

The sample holds many counts of this clonotype. The chain recombines TRBV7-8 with TRBJ1-5, with D tentatively TRBD1 (5 bases). The CDR3 is 15 amino acids. The V gene's germline CDR1 is SGHVS and CDR2 FQNEAQ. With 5 bases removed from V and 6 bases from J, the gap between germline ends came to 17 bases. The CDR3 bases are TGTGCCAGCAGCCCGGCGAGCCGGGGGAGTCAGCCCCAGCATTTT. Its protein is CASSPASRGSQPQHF.

This clonotype was found a few times. The genes are TRBV20-1 and TRBJ2-3; D possibly corresponds to TRBD1 (6 bases). V was pared by 3 bases and J by 3 bases, with 13 bases between. CDR1 is DFQATT, CDR2 SNEGSKA, per germline (reference sequence). This CDR3 contains 14 residues. The CDR3 DNA reads as TGCAGTGCTAGTCCCGGACAGTTAACAGATACGCAGTATTTT. Protein: CSASPGQLTDTQYF.

This clonotype occurred many times. This sequence joins TRBV7-9 and TRBJ1-1; D uncertain. Germline V gene lookup returns CDR1 SEHNR and CDR2 FQNEAQ (reference sequence). Trimming took 5 bases from V and 3 from J, leaving 10 bases between them. The CDR3 has 13 residues. CDR3 DNA sequence: TGTGCCAGCAGCCGATATTCGGACACTGAAGCTTTCTTT. It encodes CASSRYSDTEAFF.

This clonotype was counted ten times or more. This chain links TRBV20-1 with TRBJ1-1, with D possibly being TRBD1 (6 bases). Germline loops: CDR1 DFQATT, CDR2 SNEGSKA (reference sequence). V shed 3 bases and J shed 8 bases, with 16 bases lying between them. CDR3 size: 13 residues. DNA of the CDR3: TGCAGTGCTAGGGACAGCCTGCGGTGGGAAGCTTTCTTT. It translates to CSARDSLRWEAFF.

The sample holds many counts of this clonotype. The chain links TRBV4-3 to TRBJ1-2; D is perhaps TRBD1 (5 bases). Trimming pared 3 bases from V and 4 bases from J, leaving 18 bases between. Germline V gene sequence: CDR1 LGHNA, CDR2 YSLEER. The CDR3 has 16 amino acids. The CDR3 reads CASSQTRQIISYGYTF. CDR3 sequence (DNA): TGCGCCAGCAGCCAGACCCGACAGATTATTAGCTATGGCTACACCTTC.

This clonotype was counted at least ten times. The V call is TRBV2, the J call TRBJ2-1, with 11 positions matching TRBD2. There are 16 residues in the CDR3. Unmatched junction bases numbered 6, after V lost 2 bases and J lost 6 bases. Germline values: CDR1 SNHLY, CDR2 FYNNEI. CDR3 loop: CASSEHVLAGANEQFF. Written as DNA, the CDR3 is TGTGCCAGCAGTGAACACGTACTAGCGGGAGCCAATGAGCAGTTCTTC. Looking up the rest from reference TRBV2 and TRBJ2-1 gives the full variable domain: EPEVTQTPSHQVTQMGQEVILRCVPISNHLYFYWYRQILGQKVEFLVSFYNNEISEKSEIFDDQFSVERPDGSNFTLKIRSTKLEDSAMYFCASSEHVLAGANEQFFGPGTRLTVL.

There are many counts of this clonotype. The chain employs TRBV12-3 or TRBV12-4 and TRBJ2-5, with D possibly being TRBD1 or TRBD2 (5 bases each). V dropped 5 bases and J dropped 5 bases, with 18 bases sitting between them. The CDR3 is made up of 15 amino acids. The CDR3 sequence is CASSPPSGHGETQYF. In DNA form, the CDR3 reads TGTGCCAGCAGTCCCCCGTCGGGGCACGGGGAGACCCAGTACTTC.

In this sample, this clonotype turned up many times. The rearrangement joins TRBV11-2 to TRBJ2-7; 8 positions match TRBD1. This CDR3 is 15 amino acids long. J gave up 1 base and V 3 bases, and 5 bases lay outside the gene matches. The germline CDR1 and CDR2 sequences are SGHAT and FQNNGV. The CDR3, as DNA: TGTGCCAGCAGCTTTGGCGGGACAGGTTCCTACGAGCAGTACGTC. Translating it yields CASSFGGTGSYEQYV.

This clonotype was recorded many times. This chain joins TRBV9 and TRBJ2-1; 7 bases agree with TRBD1. Trimming at V came to 0 bases and at J to 7 bases, leaving 7 bases not matched to a gene. CDR1 is SGDLS and CDR2 is YYNGEE in the germline V gene. This CDR3 comprises 15 residues. CDR3 loop: CASSVDGTVWNEQFF. The CDR3 DNA follows: TGTGCCAGCAGCGTAGACGGGACAGTTTGGAATGAGCAGTTCTTC.

This clonotype was counted ten times or more. In nucleotides, the CDR3 is TGTGCCAGTAGTATTCAACAGGGGGCGCGCGGCTACACCTTC. Protein sequence: CASSIQQGARGYTF. This chain uses TRBV19 with TRBJ1-2; 9 nucleotides align to TRBD1. The CDR3 length is 14 residues. CDR1 is LNHDA, CDR2 SQIVND, per germline (reference sequence). J lost 8 bases, V lost 3 bases, and 7 bases had no gene match.

This clonotype has ten or more counts. This chain connects TRBV14 to TRBJ1-2; D is ambiguous. The CDR3 sequence is 14 residues long. The V gene's germline CDR1 is SGHDN and CDR2 FVKESK. Trimming took off 5 bases at V and 4 bases at J, with 14 bases between the two ends. CDR3 residues: CASSETNGVYGYTF. The DNA of the CDR3 is TGTGCCAGCAGCGAAACAAATGGGGTCTATGGCTACACCTTC.

Judged by abundance, this clonotype is medium-sized. The chain recombines TRBV20-1 with TRBJ1-6, with D possibly matching TRBD1 (5 bases). The CDR3 is 16 residues long. CDR1 and CDR2 (germline): DFQATT, SNEGSKA (reference sequence). V lost 0 bases and J lost 7, with 16 bases in between. Here the CDR3 reads CSARDFGAGKNSPLHF. Here the CDR3 DNA reads TGCAGTGCTAGAGATTTTGGGGCGGGGAAGAATTCACCCCTCCACTTT.

The table lists this clonotype with many counts. The chain recombines TRBV18 with TRBJ1-1; D unresolved. CDR1 KGHSH and CDR2 LQKENI come from the germline V gene. The CDR3 contains 12 residues. Trimming took off 2 bases at V and 4 bases at J, with 5 bases between the two ends. Written as DNA, the CDR3 is TGTGCCAGCTCACCAGGGTTCACTGAAGCTTTCTTT. Its protein product is CASSPGFTEAFF.

The chain couples TRBV12-3 or TRBV12-4 to TRBJ2-1; 8 bases map to TRBD1. The trim removed 7 bases at V and 9 bases at J, leaving 5 bases unmatched. This CDR3 has 12 residues. The CDR3 DNA sequence: TGTGCCAGCACTAGGACAGGGACTGAGCAGTTCTTC. Its translation: CASTRTGTEQFF.

In this sample, this clonotype turned up many times. The J gene is TRBJ2-1, the V gene TRBV27; 7 bases fit TRBD2. The CDR3 runs 15 residues. The trim removed 3 bases at V and 1 base at J, leaving 3 bases unmatched. From germline, CDR1 is MNHEY and CDR2 SMNVEV (reference sequence). The CDR3: CASSFGAGSYNEQFF. The CDR3 DNA reads as TGTGCCAGCAGTTTTGGAGCGGGGTCCTACAATGAGCAGTTCTTC.

This clonotype was detected many times. This rearrangement joins TRBV25-1 to TRBJ2-1, with 9 nucleotides matching TRBD1. Germline CDR1 reads MGHDK; CDR2 reads SYGVNS. This CDR3 contains 14 residues. J gave up 10 bases and V 4 bases, and 8 bases lay outside the gene matches. This chain's CDR3 is CASSAATGGLEQFF. The CDR3 bases are TGTGCCAGCAGTGCTGCGACAGGGGGTCTGGAGCAGTTCTTC. The full variable domain, with the rest looked up from reference TRBV25-1 and TRBJ2-1, is EADIYQTPRYLVIGTGKKITLECSQTMGHDKMYWYQQDPGMELHLIHYSYGVNSTEKGDLSSESTVSRIRTEHFPLTLESARPSHTSQYLCASSAATGGLEQFFGPGTRLTVL.

This clonotype has only a few counts. The chain recombines TRBV20-1 with TRBJ2-3; D is uncertain. The CDR3 spans 15 residues. Germline loops: CDR1 DFQATT, CDR2 SNEGSKA (reference sequence). V lost 6 bases, J lost 0 bases, and 16 bases lay in between. The CDR3 DNA reads as TGCAGTGCACCTCCTTTTCCGGGTAGCACAGATACGCAGTATTTT. Encoded protein: CSAPPFPGSTDTQYF.